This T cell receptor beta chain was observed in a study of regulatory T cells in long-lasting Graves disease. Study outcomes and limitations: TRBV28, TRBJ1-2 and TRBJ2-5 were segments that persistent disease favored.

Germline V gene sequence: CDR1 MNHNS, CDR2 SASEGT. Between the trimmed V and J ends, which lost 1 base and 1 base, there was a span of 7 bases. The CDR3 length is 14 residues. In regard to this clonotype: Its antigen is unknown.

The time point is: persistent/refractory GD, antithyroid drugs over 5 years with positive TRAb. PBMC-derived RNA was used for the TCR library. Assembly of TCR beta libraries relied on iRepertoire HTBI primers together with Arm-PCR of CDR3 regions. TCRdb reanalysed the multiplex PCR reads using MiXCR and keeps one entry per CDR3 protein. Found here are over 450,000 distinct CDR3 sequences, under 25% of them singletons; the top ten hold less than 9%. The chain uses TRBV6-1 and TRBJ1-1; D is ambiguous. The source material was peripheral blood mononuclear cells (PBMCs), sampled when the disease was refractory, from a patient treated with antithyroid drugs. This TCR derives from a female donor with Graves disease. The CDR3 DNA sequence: TGTGCCAGCAGTGAAGTAGTCCCGAACACTGAAGCTTTCTTT. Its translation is CASSEVVPNTEAFF.